Listed below are T cell receptor beta chains from one sample, sequenced in a study of T-cell reconstitution after alpha-beta-depleted transplantation in children. TCRdb called the PCR reads again in MiXCR, with one record for every CDR3 protein. The sample contains 750,000 to 950,000 distinct CDR3 sequences, roughly 16% of which appear only once. Here the sequenced sample was PBMCs, mostly from graft donor cells, taken 360 days after TCRalphabeta/CD19-depleted stem cell transplant. These TCRs come from a male patient between 10 and 17 years old who had a stem cell transplant for acute lymphoblastic leukemia, so the T cells may come from the graft donor. CDR3s include the opening cysteine and the closing phenylalanine or tryptophan. The D gene is left open where the match is weak. The size entry is marked missing in some rows and otherwise reads once, few, many or a size class.

j_gene: TRBJ1-1; v_gene: TRBV6-1; abundance: -; d_gene: TRBD1; CDR3nt: TGTGCCAGCAGCCGAGGACAGGCCCGCACTGAAGCTTTCTTT; CDR3aa: CASSRGQARTEAFF
j_gene: TRBJ2-1; v_gene: TRBV20-1; abundance: -; d_gene: TRBD2; CDR3nt: TGCAGTGCTAAGGCGCGGGAGGGGTCCTACAATGAGCAGTTCTTC; CDR3aa: CSAKAREGSYNEQFF
j_gene: TRBJ2-1; v_gene: TRBV10-3; abundance: -; d_gene: -; CDR3nt: TGTGGCATCAGCGGTAGGAATGAGCAGTTCTTC; CDR3aa: CGISGRNEQFF
j_gene: TRBJ1-2; v_gene: TRBV3-1; abundance: -; d_gene: -; CDR3nt: TGTGCCAGCAGCCTCTCCCAGGGAGGGGTAGACGGCTACACCTTC; CDR3aa: CASSLSQGGVDGYTF
j_gene: TRBJ2-3; v_gene: TRBV7-3; abundance: -; d_gene: -; CDR3nt: TGTGCCAGCAGCTCTACTCATAGGGCCCTCACAGATACGCAGTATTTT; CDR3aa: CASSSTHRALTDTQYF
j_gene: TRBJ1-2; v_gene: TRBV20-1; abundance: many; d_gene: TRBD1; CDR3nt: TGCAGTGCTAGAGCCGGGACAGGCTATGGCTACACCTTC; CDR3aa: CSARAGTGYGYTF
j_gene: TRBJ1-5; v_gene: TRBV25-1; abundance: few; d_gene: -; CDR3nt: TGTGCCAGCAGTGAATGGGGGTCAGATAGCAATCAGCCCCAGCATTTT; CDR3aa: CASSEWGSDSNQPQHF
j_gene: TRBJ2-3; v_gene: TRBV12-3/TRBV12-4; abundance: many; d_gene: -; CDR3nt: TGTGCCAGCAGTTGGGGGTCTGCGCAGTATTTT; CDR3aa: CASSWGSAQYF
j_gene: TRBJ1-1; v_gene: TRBV7-9; abundance: few; d_gene: -; CDR3nt: TGTGCCAGCAGCTTAGAGGCCGGCTCTGAAGCTTTCTTT; CDR3aa: CASSLEAGSEAFF
j_gene: TRBJ2-1; v_gene: TRBV3-1; abundance: -; d_gene: TRBD2; CDR3nt: TGTGCCTCCAGCAAGCAGGCCCCTTGGACTAGCGGGAGTCGAGATGAGCAGTTCTTC; CDR3aa: CASSKQAPWTSGSRDEQFF
j_gene: TRBJ1-1; v_gene: TRBV29-1; abundance: many; d_gene: -; CDR3nt: TGCAGCGTTGATTGGGGTTGGGGCACTGAAGCTTTCTTT; CDR3aa: CSVDWGWGTEAFF
j_gene: TRBJ2-1; v_gene: TRBV5-1; abundance: few; d_gene: TRBD2; CDR3nt: TGCGCCAGCAGCTTGGTACTAGCGGGAAACCCTGTGGGCAATGAGCAGTTCTTC; CDR3aa: CASSLVLAGNPVGNEQFF